This TCR beta chain was sequenced for a study of T-cell reconstitution after alpha-beta-depleted transplantation in children listed by TCRdb under 2016. For context, the study as a whole: Using TCR repertoire profiling, the study followed T-cell immune reconstitution in a quantitative way in children after TCRalphabeta/CD19-depleted allogeneic hematopoietic cell transplantation.

Libraries were made using PCR. The run used an Illumina HiSeq 2500. TCR library preparation used molecular barcoding, with unique molecular identifiers applied to normalize quantification of the TCRbeta repertoire. TCRdb ran its own pipeline on the public reads, namely fastp trimming at Q25 and MiXCR clone calling, and kept in-frame beta chains. Identical CDR3 protein sequences are pooled into one entry, listed with their most common genes and DNA. In all, the sample holds 250,000 to 400,000 distinct CDR3 sequences, and approximately 20% of those were seen once. The ten largest account for roughly 9.8% of the sample. The paper as a whole reports these results and caveats: In some patients, the high TCRbeta diversity seen at day 60 was put down to recipient T cells and intrathymic progenitors that had survived conditioning. The apparently early recovery of alphabetaT-cell counts about two months after transplant reportedly depended on only several hundred rapidly expanded clones that came from non-depleted graft cells. Hyperexpanded clone frequencies declined over subsequent months; after one year, T-cell counts and TCRbeta diversity were mostly attributed to newly produced T cells.

Reading the label with the study, this specimen's treatment or condition is: allogeneic hematopoietic cell transplantation with graft depleted of TCRalphabeta T cells and CD19 B cells. Transplant recipients were children who received TCRalphabeta/CD19-depleted allogeneic hematopoietic cell grafts. The germline V gene sets CDR1 to SGHTA and CDR2 to FQGTGA. After removal of 5 bases from V and 5 bases from J, the junction retains 5 bases not matched to a gene. CDR3 length: 14 amino acids, cysteine to phenylalanine. Only CDR3 DNA is held: 42 bases, read in frame from base 1. The table lists this clonotype with many counts. Its antigen remains unidentified. No base-level quality is on record; no much larger clone is a single base apart.

This sequence uses TRBV7-3 and TRBJ2-7, with 11 bases matching TRBD2. This receptor was identified in a male patient aged 10-17 years who had a stem cell transplant for acute lymphoblastic leukemia, so the T cells may come from the graft donor. The material was PBMCs, mostly from graft donor cells, obtained 180 days after TCRalphabeta/CD19-depleted stem cell transplant. The nucleotide sequence is given as TGTGCCAGCAGCCCGACGGGACTAGCGGACGAGCAGTACTTC. Its protein is CASSPTGLADEQYF.